This record concerns one T cell receptor (beta chain) sequence. The data derive from a study of shared clonotypes between healthy human individuals. Study information: Donors had three CD4 naive, three CD4 memory, two CD8 naive and one CD8 memory plate apiece.

The protocol was immunoSEQ multiplex PCR, while the TCRdb copy is restricted to in-frame clones and leaves out a portion. This table has fewer than 1.4 million clones, 75% to 80% appearing once. CDR1 and CDR2 (germline): SGHNT, YYREEE (reference sequence). There are 15 residues in the CDR3. Trimming took 4 bases from V and 1 from J, leaving 13 bases between them. The sample taken for sequencing was memory CD4+ T cells from PBMCs. Indicated subset: CD45RA-negative fraction. The chain recombines TRBV5-4 with TRBJ2-3; weak D call: TRBD1 (6 bases). The TCR originated in a man between 18 and 35 years old in good health. Some clones in this sample may be carry-over from other donors' samples. The DNA for the CDR3 is TGTGCCAGCAGCCGGGTGGGACAACGCACAGATACGCAGTATTTT. This codes for CASSRVGQRTDTQYF.